This T cell receptor (beta chain) is drawn from a study of identical twins. Broader study findings: Findings came from cross-sectional statistics, without long-term follow-up of donors. There was an excess of low generation probability in the out-of-frame alpha sequences that twins shared.

A note on this clonotype: Its antigen is unidentified.

The germline V and J ends were trimmed by 1 base and 5 bases, with 12 bases remaining between them. Germline-derived CDR1 and CDR2 are MNHNS and SASEGT. The CDR3 is made up of 15 amino acids. TCRdb recomputed calls from the 5' RACE reads with MiXCR, one row per CDR3 protein. This table holds 1.5 million to 2 million distinct CDR3 sequences, more than 30% found once. The chain carries TRBV6-1 and TRBJ2-1; possible D gene TRBD1, 5 bases. This TCR derives from a newborn girl in good health. Specimen: cord blood. The CDR3 is CASSEVPGIDNEQFF. The DNA for the CDR3 is TGTGCCAGCAGTGAAGTCCCAGGGATTGACAATGAGCAGTTCTTC.